The 19 T cell receptor beta chains listed next were all sequenced from one sample in a study of blood T cell repertoires in COVID-19 (dated by TCRdb to 2020 to 2022). Receptor libraries were prepared by the immunoSEQ multiplex PCR assay. TCRdb provides this immuneACCESS table in a form limited to in-frame rearrangements. Some clones are lacking; in checked studies, under half of them reflect an unresolved V gene, and why the rest are absent is not known. In this sample the table shows fewer than 450,000 clones, about 87% of which occur a single time. About 12% of the sample lies in the top ten. The sample was peripheral blood. The receptors come from a woman between 50 and 59 years old with COVID-19, enrolled during active disease.

The chain employs TRBV6-5 and TRBJ1-1; D perhaps matches TRBD1 (5 bases). The CDR3 length is 15 residues. The V and J ends lost 0 bases and 5 bases respectively, with 13 bases between them. Germline V gene sequence: CDR1 MNHEY, CDR2 SVGAGI. The CDR3 nucleotides are TGTGCCAGCAGTTACTCGCGGGGCTTGGGGACTGAAGCTTTCTTT. The encoded protein is CASSYSRGLGTEAFF.

The genes are TRBV5-4 and TRBJ1-1, with a possible D match to TRBD1 (6 bases). Trimming pared 0 bases from V and 8 bases from J, leaving 17 bases between. This CDR3 has 15 residues. The germline V gene encodes CDR1 SGHNT and CDR2 YYREEE (reference sequence). CDR3: CASSLVGRGAGEAFF. For the CDR3, the DNA is TGTGCCAGCAGCTTGGTGGGCAGGGGAGCGGGAGAAGCTTTCTTT.

The CDR3 nucleotides are TGTGCCAGCAGCAGTACAGGGGGCAATCAGCCCCAGCATTTT. Translation gives CASSSTGGNQPQHF. The chain employs TRBV6-6 and TRBJ1-5; 7 bases are shared with TRBD1. Trimming cost V 6 bases and J 2 bases; bases outside gene matches: 4. CDR1 is MNHNY and CDR2 is SVGAGI in the germline V gene (reference sequence). The CDR3 has 14 amino acids.

The V call is TRBV30, the J call TRBJ2-7; 7 bases are shared with TRBD1. This CDR3 region has 14 residues. V was pared by 0 bases and J by 4 bases, with 6 bases of the junction left unmatched. Germline CDR1 GTSNPN, CDR2 SVGIG (reference sequence). The CDR3 DNA sequence: TGTGCCTGGAGTGTAACAGGGGAAGTGTACGAGCAGTACTTC. Translating it yields CAWSVTGEVYEQYF. The variable domain in full, with the rest retrieved from reference TRBV30 and TRBJ2-7, is SQTIHQWPATLVQPVGSPLSLECTVEGTSNPNLYWYRQAAGRGLQLLFYSVGIGQISSEVPQNLSASRPQDRQFILSSKKLLLSDSGFYLCAWSVTGEVYEQYFGPGTRLTVT.

This chain links TRBV9 with TRBJ2-1; TRBD1 matches at 7 bases. V shed 1 base, J shed 7 bases, and the junction held 2 bases outside the gene matches. The CDR3 spans 13 residues. Germline V gene sequence: CDR1 SGDLS, CDR2 YYNGEE. CDR3 residues: CASSVTGENEQFF. The DNA for the CDR3 is TGTGCCAGCAGCGTAACAGGGGAAAATGAGCAGTTCTTC.

The chain is built from TRBV5-1 and TRBJ1-2; D possibly corresponds to TRBD1 (6 bases). Germline V CDR1 and CDR2: SGHRS, YFSETQ. The CDR3 is made up of 15 amino acids. Trimming took 5 bases from V and 4 from J, leaving 18 bases between them. The CDR3 loop reads CASSGSDSPRYGYTF. DNA of the CDR3: TGCGCCAGCAGTGGGTCGGACAGTCCCCGCTATGGCTACACCTTC.

The chain has TRBV27 and TRBJ1-5, with D perhaps matching TRBD1 (6 bases). V was cut by 6 bases and J by 7 bases, with 16 bases left in between. This CDR3 comprises 14 residues. Per germline, CDR1 MNHEY and CDR2 SMNVEV (reference sequence). The DNA of the CDR3 is TGTGCCAGCAGCCAACAGGGTAATTGGCAGCCCCAGCATTTT. It is translated as CASSQQGNWQPQHF.

DNA of the CDR3: TGTGCCAGCAGTTACGGGAGTCCCTCTGGAAACACCATATATTTT. This codes for CASSYGSPSGNTIYF. The chain has TRBV6-2 or TRBV6-3 and TRBJ1-3; unclear D gene. Per the germline V gene, CDR1 is MNHEY and CDR2 is SVGEGT. The CDR3 has 15 amino acids. The ends were cut back, 2 bases at V and 0 bases at J, with 8 bases in the middle.

The chain links TRBV6-6 to TRBJ1-1; D gene uncertain. CDR1 and CDR2 from the germline V gene are MNHNY and SVGAGI (reference sequence). This CDR3 comprises 12 residues. Trimming took off 4 bases at V and 3 bases at J, with 6 bases between the two ends. The CDR3 nucleotides are TGTGCCAGCAGTTCCTTAGACACTGAAGCTTTCTTT. Protein sequence: CASSSLDTEAFF.

The CDR3 DNA reads TGTGCCAGCAGCCAAGATGGGCAGGGGGCGCGGGAGCAGTACTTC. Its translation is CASSQDGQGAREQYF. The J gene is TRBJ2-7, the V gene TRBV3-1 (or the pseudogene TRBV3-2); 8 bases map to TRBD1. CDR3 size: 15 residues. Trimming at V came to 0 bases and at J to 7 bases, leaving 8 bases not matched to a gene. Germline-derived CDR1 and CDR2 are LGHDT and YNNKEL (reference sequence).

CDR3 bases: TGTGCCAGCAGTTACGGACAGGACGGGACCTACGAGCAGTACTTC. This gives the protein CASSYGQDGTYEQYF. The chain couples TRBV6-6 to TRBJ2-7; 7 positions agree with TRBD1. CDR3 length: 15 amino acids. From germline, CDR1 is MNHNY and CDR2 SVGAGI (reference sequence). With 2 bases clipped from V and 2 bases from J, the junction kept 6 bases outside the gene matches.

The V and J genes are TRBV5-1 and TRBJ1-4; unclear D gene. CDR3 length: 13 residues. Germline V gene sequence: CDR1 SGHRS, CDR2 YFSETQ. Trimming cost V 6 bases and J 8 bases, with 14 bases left between them. CDR3 coding DNA: TGCGCCAGCAAGGCAACGGGAGGCGAAAAACTGTTTTTT. Translated: CASKATGGEKLFF.

The chain joins TRBV6-1 to TRBJ2-7; D ambiguous. Trimming removed 0 bases at V and 7 bases at J, with 7 bases between. In germline, CDR1 is MNHNS, CDR2 SASEGT. CDR3 length: 12 residues. CDR3 sequence reads: CASSEAPTEQYF. DNA of the CDR3: TGTGCCAGCAGTGAAGCGCCTACGGAGCAGTACTTC.

The genes are TRBV9 and TRBJ2-6, with D perhaps matching TRBD1 (5 bases). V lost 4 bases and J lost 0, with 14 bases in between. Per germline, CDR1 SGDLS and CDR2 YYNGEE. This CDR3 spans 17 amino acids. CDR3 DNA: TGTGCCAGCAGCACAGACAGACCGAGCTCTGGGGCCAACGTCCTGACTTTC. Translating it yields CASSTDRPSSGANVLTF.

The chain joins TRBV18 to TRBJ2-1, with TRBD2 matching over 7 bases. J gave up 7 bases and V 2 bases, and 11 bases lay outside the gene matches. The CDR3 runs 16 residues. Germline V gene lookup returns CDR1 KGHSH and CDR2 LQKENI. The DNA of the CDR3 is TGTGCCAGCTCACCAAAGGTTCCTCTAGCGGTAAATGAGCAGTTCTTC. This codes for CASSPKVPLAVNEQFF.

The V gene is TRBV30, the J gene TRBJ1-3; tentative D call: TRBD1 (6 bases). The CDR3 extends over 15 amino acids. The ends were cut back, 2 bases at V and 0 bases at J, with 11 bases in the middle. Germline assignment: CDR1 GTSNPN and CDR2 SVGIG (reference sequence). The CDR3 region is CAWSQGLVSGNTIYF. The CDR3 DNA reads as TGTGCCTGGAGTCAGGGGTTAGTCTCTGGAAACACCATATATTTT.

The chain links TRBV18 to TRBJ1-4; D remains unclear. In germline, CDR1 is KGHSH, CDR2 LQKENI. The CDR3 loop spans 14 amino acids. The V end was cut by 3 bases, the J end by 7 bases, with 12 bases between. CDR3 residues: CASSPSVAGEKLFF. The CDR3 DNA sequence: TGTGCCAGCTCACCTTCGGTCGCGGGTGAAAAACTGTTTTTT.

This chain connects TRBV9 to TRBJ1-2; TRBD1 agrees at 8 bases. V dropped 4 bases and J dropped 2; count of bases not matched to a gene: 10. This CDR3 comprises 16 residues. Germline CDR1 reads SGDLS; CDR2 reads YYNGEE. CDR3: CASSHWRQGKNYGYTF. CDR3 bases: TGTGCCAGCAGCCACTGGAGACAGGGGAAGAACTATGGCTACACCTTC.

The chain joins TRBV6-5 to TRBJ1-4, with TRBD1 matching 7 bases. Germline V gives CDR1 MNHEY, CDR2 SVGAGI. CDR3 length: 14 amino acids. J lost 7 bases, V lost 5 bases, and 7 bases had no gene match. The CDR3 is CASSLTGRGEKLFF. In nucleotides, the CDR3 is TGTGCCAGCAGTCTGACAGGGCGAGGTGAAAAACTGTTTTTT.